These 17 T cell receptor beta chains share one sample of origin, sequenced in a study of T-cell memory formation after mild COVID-19 (dated by TCRdb to the early 2020s). The library was made by 5' RACE. Sequenced using an Illumina NovaSeq 6000. TCRdb applied fastp at Q25 and MiXCR to the public reads, then kept only in-frame beta chains. Identical CDR3 protein sequences are pooled into one entry, listed with their most common genes and DNA. The sample table lists 400,000 to 550,000 distinct CDR3 sequences, around a quarter of them with a count of one. The top ten clones comprise 12% of the sample. Sequenced sample: PBMCs or a T cell subset sorted from them (not recorded which). The receptors originated from an adult woman who had mild COVID-19 (a few samples of this study predate the infection). The sample titles of this study are shuffled in the database, so cell type and time point are left out; the donor was told from shared clones.

V is TRBV10-3 and J is TRBJ1-1; D remains ambiguous. This CDR3 has 15 residues. Germline V gene lookup returns CDR1 ENHRY and CDR2 SYGVKD. The V gene lost 1 base and the J gene lost 0 bases, with 9 bases spanning the gap. The CDR3, as DNA: TGTGCCATCAGTGAGTACAGTCTTTTGAACACTGAAGCTTTCTTT. Its translation: CAISEYSLLNTEAFF.

The J gene is TRBJ2-5, the V gene TRBV7-9; D could derive from TRBD1 or TRBD2 (7 bases each). The ends were cut back, 2 bases at V and 3 bases at J, with 13 bases in the middle. The CDR3 is made up of 15 amino acids. Germline V gene data show CDR1 as SEHNR and CDR2 as FQNEAQ (reference sequence). The CDR3 DNA is TGTGCCAGCAGCTTAACGACAGGGAGGGAAGAGACCCAGTACTTC. Protein: CASSLTTGREETQYF.

The chain is built from TRBV7-9 and TRBJ2-2; D is possibly TRBD2 (6 bases). CDR1 and CDR2 (germline): SEHNR, FQNEAQ (reference sequence). Trimming left V 2 bases short and J 5 bases short, with 12 bases between. The CDR3 runs 15 residues. Here the CDR3 reads CASSLMTGGTGELFF. The DNA for the CDR3 is TGTGCCAGCAGCTTAATGACCGGAGGGACCGGGGAGCTGTTTTTT.

V gene TRBV6-2 or TRBV6-3 combines with J gene TRBJ2-4, with D perhaps given as TRBD1 or TRBD2 (5 bases each). CDR1 and CDR2 from the germline V gene are MNHEY and SVGEGT. This CDR3 has 18 residues. V was clipped by 5 bases and J by 0 bases, with 20 bases between them. CDR3 loop: CASSNRGRTILAKNIQYF. CDR3 DNA sequence: TGTGCCAGCAGTAACCGGGGACGGACGATTCTAGCCAAAAACATTCAGTACTTC.

The CDR3: CASKLRGGGSSYEQYF. The CDR3 bases are TGTGCCAGCAAGCTTAGAGGGGGCGGTAGCTCCTACGAGCAGTACTTC. The chain recombines TRBV11-2 with TRBJ2-7; 7 bases line up with TRBD1. J lost 0 bases, V lost 7 bases, and 12 bases had no gene match. CDR1 is SGHAT, CDR2 FQNNGV, per germline. The length of the CDR3 is 16 residues. The variable domain in full, completed from reference TRBV11-2 and TRBJ2-7, reads EAGVAQSPRYKIIEKRQSVAFWCNPISGHATLYWYQQILGQGPKLLIQFQNNGVVDDSQLPKDRFSAERLKGVDSTLKIQPAKLEDSAVYLCASKLRGGGSSYEQYFGPGTRLTVT.

In its sample, this clonotype was seen a few times. The J gene is TRBJ1-3, the V gene TRBV11-2; the D is unclear. The CDR3 has 16 residues. The V and J ends lost 0 bases and 2 bases respectively, with 11 bases between them. Germline V gene data show CDR1 as SGHAT and CDR2 as FQNNGV. The CDR3, as DNA: TGTGCCAGCAGCTTAGAGATTTGGGGAACTGGAAACACCATATATTTT. Residues: CASSLEIWGTGNTIYF.

The chain is built from TRBV2 and TRBJ1-5; 7 bases agree with TRBD1. The CDR3 consists of 14 residues. With 4 bases clipped from V and 1 base from J, the junction kept 1 base outside the gene matches. Germline-derived CDR1 and CDR2 are SNHLY and FYNNEI. Written as DNA, the CDR3 is TGTGCCAGCAGTGTGGACAGGAGCAATCAGCCCCAGCATTTT. It is translated as CASSVDRSNQPQHF.

The gene calls are TRBV20-1 and TRBJ1-2, with 11 positions matching TRBD1. CDR1 and CDR2 (germline): DFQATT, SNEGSKA (reference sequence). CDR3 length equals 18 residues. The V segment lost 5 bases and the J segment 6 bases; nucleotides outside the gene matches: 20. CDR3 DNA: TGCAGTGCTCCCCGTAGGGGGGACAGGGGGTCCTCTAGGCATGGCTACACCTTC. This gives the protein CSAPRRGDRGSSRHGYTF.

This clonotype came up a few times. This chain joins TRBV7-6 and TRBJ2-3, with 7 bases matching TRBD2. J gave up 4 bases and V 5 bases, and 18 bases lay outside the gene matches. CDR3 length: 18 residues. Germline V gene data show CDR1 as SGHVS and CDR2 as FNYEAQ. CDR3 sequence reads: CASSPSLSSGYTSDTQYF. The CDR3 DNA reads TGTGCCAGCAGCCCCTCCCTATCTAGCGGATACACCTCAGATACGCAGTATTTT.

This sequence joins TRBV20-1 and TRBJ2-1; TRBD1 agrees at 8 bases. The germline V gene encodes CDR1 DFQATT and CDR2 SNEGSKA (reference sequence). The V and J ends lost 6 bases and 3 bases, in that order; junction bases with no gene match: 13. CDR3 size: 16 residues. The DNA of the CDR3 is TGCAGTGCAACCAGACCGGGACAGGAGATCTACAATGAGCAGTTCTTC. It encodes CSATRPGQEIYNEQFF.

The rearrangement joins TRBV18 to TRBJ2-4, with D possibly being TRBD1 (7 bases). The germline CDR1 and CDR2 sequences are KGHSH and LQKENI. CDR3 length: 16 residues. The V gene lost 2 bases and the J gene lost 9 bases, with 20 bases spanning the gap. CDR3 nucleotides: TGTGCCAGCTCACCATACACAGGGGAGGCGAGCGCCATTCAGTACTTC. Translation gives CASSPYTGEASAIQYF.

V usage is TRBV6-5 and J usage is TRBJ2-5; 7 bases fit TRBD2. This CDR3 is built from 12 residues. CDR1 and CDR2 from the germline V gene are MNHEY and SVGAGI. V shed 8 bases and J 4 bases; nucleotides not matched to a gene: 4. The CDR3 sequence: CASSGGRETQYF. For the CDR3, the DNA is TGTGCCAGCTCAGGCGGGAGAGAGACCCAGTACTTC.

CDR3 sequence (DNA): TGCGCCAGCAGCTTACTTCCTAGCGATGTCGGGGAGCTGTTTTTT. It yields the protein CASSLLPSDVGELFF. The rearrangement joins TRBV5-1 to TRBJ2-2, with a possible D match to TRBD2 (6 bases). Trimming removed 2 bases at V and 7 bases at J, with 15 bases between. Germline values: CDR1 SGHRS, CDR2 YFSETQ. This CDR3 region has 15 residues.

V usage is TRBV11-1 and J usage is TRBJ2-1; D gene unclear. Germline values: CDR1 SGHAT, CDR2 FQDESV (reference sequence). The CDR3 is 12 amino acids. Trimming removed 3 bases from V and 5 bases from J, with 5 bases in between. The CDR3 DNA sequence: TGTGCCAGCAGCTTTTCCCACAATGAGCAGTTCTTC. Residues: CASSFSHNEQFF.

The rearrangement joins TRBV24-1 to TRBJ2-7; 9 bases fit TRBD1. CDR3 length equals 17 residues. The V and J ends lost 2 bases and 2 bases, in that order; junction bases with no gene match: 9. CDR1 is KGHDR, CDR2 SFDVKD, per germline. The CDR3 loop reads CATSDSGTGKPAYEQYF. In DNA form, the CDR3 reads TGTGCCACCAGTGATTCCGGGACAGGGAAGCCTGCCTACGAGCAGTACTTC.

This clonotype has more than one count but fewer than ten. The chain uses TRBV6-5 and TRBJ1-2; 8 nucleotides match TRBD1. The trim removed 5 bases at V and 7 bases at J, leaving 6 bases unmatched. This CDR3 spans 13 amino acids. Germline V lookup: CDR1 MNHEY, CDR2 SVGAGI. The CDR3 DNA reads TGTGCCAGCAGTCCGATGACAGGGGCTGGCTACACCTTC. Translated, it gives CASSPMTGAGYTF.

The chain combines TRBV6-6 with TRBJ2-3; TRBD2 matches 9 bases. The V segment lost 2 bases and the J segment 1 base; nucleotides outside the gene matches: 4. The V gene's germline CDR1 is MNHNY and CDR2 SVGAGI (reference sequence). The length of the CDR3 is 16 residues. CDR3 DNA: TGTGCCAGCAGTTACCTTAGCGGGAGCGGCACAGATACGCAGTATTTT. Translated, it gives CASSYLSGSGTDTQYF.